A selection of T cell receptor beta chains follows, all from one sample in a study of shared clonotypes between healthy human individuals. The protocol was immunoSEQ multiplex PCR, while the TCRdb copy is restricted to in-frame clones and leaves out a portion. This table holds around 1.9 million clones, 93% found once. Sample: naive CD8+ T cells from PBMCs. Receptors originate from a man between 18 and 35 years old in good health. Some clones in this sample may be carry-over from other donors' samples. Each CDR3 is given with its conserved first and last residue. A D gene is named only where the DNA matches it firmly. For some rows the clone size is stated as once, few or many, or as a class when expanded; others skip it.

j_gene: TRBJ2-1; abundance: -; v_gene: TRBV27; d_gene: -; CDR3aa: CASSSGQVTYNEQFF; CDR3nt: TGTGCCAGCAGTTCCGGGCAGGTCACCTACAATGAGCAGTTCTTC
j_gene: TRBJ2-7; abundance: -; v_gene: TRBV4-2; d_gene: -; CDR3aa: CASSQGSQRTYEQYF; CDR3nt: TGTGCCAGCAGCCAAGGTTCCCAGCGGACCTACGAGCAGTACTTC
j_gene: TRBJ2-3; abundance: -; v_gene: TRBV5-5; d_gene: -; CDR3aa: CASSLGTYSTDTQYF; CDR3nt: TGTGCCAGCAGCTTAGGGACTTATAGCACAGATACGCAGTATTTT
j_gene: TRBJ2-7; abundance: -; v_gene: TRBV11-2; d_gene: -; CDR3aa: CASSSASYEQYF; CDR3nt: TGTGCCAGCAGCTCGGCATCCTACGAGCAGTACTTC
j_gene: TRBJ2-3; abundance: once; v_gene: TRBV29-1; d_gene: -; CDR3aa: CSVESSIISSTDTQYF; CDR3nt: TGCAGCGTTGAATCATCGATTATATCTAGCACAGATACGCAGTATTTT
j_gene: TRBJ2-7; abundance: -; v_gene: TRBV10-3; d_gene: TRBD1; CDR3aa: CAISTGTAYEQYF; CDR3nt: TGTGCCATCAGCACCGGGACAGCATACGAGCAGTACTTC
j_gene: TRBJ2-3; abundance: -; v_gene: TRBV7-8; d_gene: -; CDR3aa: CASTSGMGTQYF; CDR3nt: TGTGCCAGCACCTCGGGCATGGGTACGCAGTATTTT
j_gene: TRBJ1-5; abundance: -; v_gene: TRBV6-6; d_gene: -; CDR3aa: CASASLNNQPQHF; CDR3nt: TGTGCCAGCGCTTCACTGAACAATCAGCCCCAGCATTTT
j_gene: TRBJ2-5; abundance: -; v_gene: TRBV6-6; d_gene: TRBD1; CDR3aa: CASSQGQGQYF; CDR3nt: TGTGCCAGCAGCCAGGGACAGGGCCAGTACTTC
j_gene: TRBJ2-3; abundance: -; v_gene: TRBV6-1; d_gene: TRBD2; CDR3aa: CASSASSSGRPPVDTQYF; CDR3nt: TGTGCCAGCAGTGCGTCGTCTAGCGGGAGGCCCCCGGTAGATACGCAGTATTTT
j_gene: TRBJ2-3; abundance: -; v_gene: TRBV15; d_gene: TRBD1; CDR3aa: CATSRDRGQGKGQYF; CDR3nt: TGTGCCACCAGCAGAGATCGGGGACAGGGAAAGGGGCAGTATTTT
j_gene: TRBJ2-3; abundance: -; v_gene: TRBV28; d_gene: -; CDR3aa: CASSPRRTFTDTQYF; CDR3nt: TGTGCCAGCAGTCCCCGCCGCACATTCACAGATACGCAGTATTTT
j_gene: TRBJ2-1; abundance: -; v_gene: TRBV27; d_gene: -; CDR3aa: CASSSLDKGYEQFF; CDR3nt: TGTGCCAGCAGTTCGCTTGATAAAGGGTATGAGCAGTTCTTC
j_gene: TRBJ1-1; abundance: few; v_gene: TRBV2; d_gene: -; CDR3aa: CASSDTDGAEAFF; CDR3nt: TGTGCCAGCAGTGATACAGACGGGGCTGAAGCTTTCTTT
j_gene: TRBJ1-5; abundance: -; v_gene: TRBV28; d_gene: -; CDR3aa: CASSLGIGNQPQHF; CDR3nt: TGTGCCAGCAGCCTCGGGATAGGCAATCAGCCCCAGCATTTT
j_gene: TRBJ2-7; abundance: -; v_gene: TRBV6-4; d_gene: -; CDR3aa: CASSDNPGAGEQYF; CDR3nt: TGTGCCAGCAGTGACAATCCGGGAGCGGGCGAGCAGTACTTC
j_gene: TRBJ2-7; abundance: once; v_gene: TRBV11-2; d_gene: TRBD2; CDR3aa: CASSFAGGRAYEQYF; CDR3nt: TGTGCCAGCAGCTTTGCGGGGGGCCGAGCCTACGAGCAGTACTTC
j_gene: TRBJ1-4; abundance: -; v_gene: TRBV28; d_gene: -; CDR3aa: CASSLQGLNEKLFF; CDR3nt: TGTGCCAGCAGTTTACAAGGCCTCAATGAAAAACTGTTTTTT
j_gene: TRBJ2-7; abundance: -; v_gene: TRBV2; d_gene: TRBD2; CDR3aa: CASSEALAGGYEQYF; CDR3nt: TGTGCCAGCAGTGAAGCGCTGGCGGGAGGGTACGAGCAGTACTTC
j_gene: TRBJ1-2; abundance: -; v_gene: TRBV19; d_gene: TRBD1; CDR3aa: CASSNGDRSYTF; CDR3nt: TGTGCCAGTAGTAATGGGGACAGGAGCTACACCTTC
j_gene: TRBJ2-3; abundance: -; v_gene: TRBV9; d_gene: -; CDR3aa: CASSGAADTQYF; CDR3nt: TGTGCCAGCAGCGGAGCAGCAGATACGCAGTATTTT
j_gene: TRBJ2-1; abundance: -; v_gene: TRBV7-6; d_gene: -; CDR3aa: CASSSYSNEQFF; CDR3nt: TGTGCCAGCAGCTCCTATTCCAATGAGCAGTTCTTC
j_gene: TRBJ2-1; abundance: -; v_gene: TRBV29-1; d_gene: -; CDR3aa: CSSEAYNEQFF; CDR3nt: TGCAGCTCGGAAGCGTACAATGAGCAGTTCTTC
j_gene: TRBJ2-1; abundance: -; v_gene: TRBV7-6; d_gene: -; CDR3aa: CASSPRGTGYNEQFF; CDR3nt: TGTGCCAGCAGCCCGCGGGGGACAGGCTACAATGAGCAGTTCTTC
j_gene: TRBJ2-2; abundance: few; v_gene: TRBV28; d_gene: TRBD1; CDR3aa: CASSLRDRGRELFF; CDR3nt: TGTGCCAGCAGTTTAAGGGACAGGGGACGGGAGCTGTTTTTT
j_gene: TRBJ1-3; abundance: -; v_gene: TRBV11-2; d_gene: TRBD1; CDR3aa: CASSSRQGENTIYF; CDR3nt: TGTGCCAGCAGCTCCAGACAGGGTGAAAACACCATATATTTT
j_gene: TRBJ2-5; abundance: -; v_gene: TRBV12-5; d_gene: -; CDR3aa: CASGRTQGSQETQYF; CDR3nt: TGTGCTAGTGGCCGAACGCAGGGGTCCCAAGAGACCCAGTACTTC
j_gene: TRBJ2-1; abundance: -; v_gene: TRBV10-3; d_gene: -; CDR3aa: CAISEPGQRKQFF; CDR3nt: TGTGCCATCAGTGAACCTGGACAGCGAAAGCAGTTCTTC
j_gene: TRBJ2-1; abundance: -; v_gene: TRBV4-2; d_gene: TRBD2; CDR3aa: CASSQGRPGLAGYNEQFF; CDR3nt: TGTGCCAGCAGCCAGGGCCGACCGGGACTAGCGGGGTACAATGAGCAGTTCTTC
j_gene: TRBJ2-1; abundance: -; v_gene: TRBV7-9; d_gene: -; CDR3aa: CASSWAFGGGDNEQFF; CDR3nt: TGTGCCAGCAGCTGGGCGTTCGGCGGAGGGGACAATGAGCAGTTCTTC
j_gene: TRBJ2-1; abundance: -; v_gene: TRBV12-5; d_gene: -; CDR3aa: CASGLGPYNEQFF; CDR3nt: TGTGCTAGTGGTTTGGGCCCCTACAATGAGCAGTTCTTC
j_gene: TRBJ2-1; abundance: -; v_gene: TRBV9; d_gene: TRBD2; CDR3aa: CASSTPSGNNNEQFF; CDR3nt: TGTGCCAGCAGCACCCCTAGCGGGAATAACAATGAGCAGTTCTTC
j_gene: TRBJ2-5; abundance: -; v_gene: TRBV10-3; d_gene: TRBD2; CDR3aa: CAIRSMGTSGSRETQYF; CDR3nt: TGTGCCATCAGATCGATGGGGACTAGCGGGAGCAGAGAGACCCAGTACTTC
j_gene: TRBJ1-3; abundance: -; v_gene: TRBV5-1; d_gene: -; CDR3aa: CASSPGPLSGNTIYF; CDR3nt: TGCGCCAGCAGCCCTGGACCGCTCTCTGGAAACACCATATATTTT
j_gene: TRBJ2-7; abundance: -; v_gene: TRBV11-2; d_gene: TRBD2; CDR3aa: CASSTRTSGNPYEQYF; CDR3nt: TGTGCCAGCAGCACCAGGACTAGCGGGAATCCCTACGAGCAGTACTTC
j_gene: TRBJ2-3; abundance: -; v_gene: TRBV27; d_gene: -; CDR3aa: CASSLIRPSTDTQYF; CDR3nt: TGTGCCAGCAGTTTAATACGACCTAGCACAGATACGCAGTATTTT
j_gene: TRBJ2-1; abundance: once; v_gene: TRBV27; d_gene: TRBD2; CDR3aa: CASSLSSGQYNEQFF; CDR3nt: TGTGCCAGCAGTTTAAGTAGCGGGCAATACAATGAGCAGTTCTTC
j_gene: TRBJ2-1; abundance: -; v_gene: TRBV11-2; d_gene: -; CDR3aa: CASIPGHAYNEQFF; CDR3nt: TGTGCCAGTATTCCGGGACATGCCTACAATGAGCAGTTCTTC
j_gene: TRBJ2-3; abundance: few; v_gene: TRBV7-9; d_gene: -; CDR3aa: CASSSATDTQYF; CDR3nt: TGTGCCAGCAGCTCCGCCACAGATACGCAGTATTTT
j_gene: TRBJ1-1; abundance: -; v_gene: TRBV9; d_gene: -; CDR3aa: CASSPTGNKAFF; CDR3nt: TGTGCCAGCAGCCCGACGGGGAACAAAGCTTTCTTT
j_gene: TRBJ2-4; abundance: -; v_gene: TRBV29-1; d_gene: TRBD2; CDR3aa: CSVEGLAGALGIQYF; CDR3nt: TGCAGCGTTGAGGGACTAGCGGGGGCCCTGGGCATTCAGTACTTC
j_gene: TRBJ2-1; abundance: -; v_gene: TRBV19; d_gene: -; CDR3aa: CASSPRQDMINEQFF; CDR3nt: TGTGCCAGTAGCCCTCGACAGGACATGATCAATGAGCAGTTCTTC
j_gene: TRBJ2-2; abundance: -; v_gene: TRBV10-1; d_gene: -; CDR3aa: CASSETGLGGELFF; CDR3nt: TGCGCCAGCAGTGAGACAGGATTGGGCGGGGAGCTGTTTTTT
j_gene: TRBJ2-7; abundance: -; v_gene: TRBV25-1; d_gene: -; CDR3aa: CASSEIEGPYEQYF; CDR3nt: TGTGCCAGCAGTGAAATAGAGGGCCCCTACGAGCAGTACTTC
j_gene: TRBJ2-3; abundance: -; v_gene: TRBV13; d_gene: TRBD1; CDR3aa: CASSRTGGGTDTQYF; CDR3nt: TGTGCCAGCAGTCGTACAGGGGGCGGCACAGATACGCAGTATTTT